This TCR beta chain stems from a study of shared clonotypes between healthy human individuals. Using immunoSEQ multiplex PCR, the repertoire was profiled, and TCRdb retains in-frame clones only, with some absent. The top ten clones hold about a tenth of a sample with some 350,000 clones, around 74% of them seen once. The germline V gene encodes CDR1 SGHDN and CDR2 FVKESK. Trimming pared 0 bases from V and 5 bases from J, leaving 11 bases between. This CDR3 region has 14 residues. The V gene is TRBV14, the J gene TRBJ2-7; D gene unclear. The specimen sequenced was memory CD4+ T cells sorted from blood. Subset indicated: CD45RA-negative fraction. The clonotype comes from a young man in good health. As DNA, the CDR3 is TGTGCCAGCAGCCAAGATCTCTTCCCTAACGAGCAGTACTTC. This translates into CASSQDLFPNEQYF. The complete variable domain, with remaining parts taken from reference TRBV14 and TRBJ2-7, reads EAGVTQFPSHSVIEKGQTVTLRCDPISGHDNLYWYRRVMGKEIKFLLHFVKESKQDESGMPNNRFLAERTGGTYSTLKVQPAELEDSGVYFCASSQDLFPNEQYFGPGTRLTVT.